This TCR beta chain was found in a study of CD4 T cells in relation to SARS-CoV-2 and coronaviruses. With respect to this clone: Its antigen is unidentified.

The table came from immunoSEQ multiplex PCR; TCRdb's copy has only in-frame clones and leaves some out. Of about 24,000 clones listed, about 80% were seen once; the top ten hold roughly an eighth. V lost 7 bases and J lost 2, with 15 bases in between. This CDR3 contains 14 residues. Germline lookup yields CDR1 ENHRY and CDR2 SYGVKD. The unexposed donors gave CD4+ T cells in about 2011-2019, prior to COVID-19. CD4+ T cells were isolated from the cells after around 9 days of culture. Half the medium was replaced with IL-2 medium on days 3 and 7. The TCR originated in a human donor in good health. The sequenced sample was CD4+ T cells from PBMCs, cultured in vitro. The genes are TRBV10-3 and TRBJ2-7; TRBD2 is a possible D gene (5 bases). The CDR3 DNA sequence: TGTGCCATCAAGCCTGGACGAGGGCCCTACGAGCAGTACTTC. Translation: CAIKPGRGPYEQYF.